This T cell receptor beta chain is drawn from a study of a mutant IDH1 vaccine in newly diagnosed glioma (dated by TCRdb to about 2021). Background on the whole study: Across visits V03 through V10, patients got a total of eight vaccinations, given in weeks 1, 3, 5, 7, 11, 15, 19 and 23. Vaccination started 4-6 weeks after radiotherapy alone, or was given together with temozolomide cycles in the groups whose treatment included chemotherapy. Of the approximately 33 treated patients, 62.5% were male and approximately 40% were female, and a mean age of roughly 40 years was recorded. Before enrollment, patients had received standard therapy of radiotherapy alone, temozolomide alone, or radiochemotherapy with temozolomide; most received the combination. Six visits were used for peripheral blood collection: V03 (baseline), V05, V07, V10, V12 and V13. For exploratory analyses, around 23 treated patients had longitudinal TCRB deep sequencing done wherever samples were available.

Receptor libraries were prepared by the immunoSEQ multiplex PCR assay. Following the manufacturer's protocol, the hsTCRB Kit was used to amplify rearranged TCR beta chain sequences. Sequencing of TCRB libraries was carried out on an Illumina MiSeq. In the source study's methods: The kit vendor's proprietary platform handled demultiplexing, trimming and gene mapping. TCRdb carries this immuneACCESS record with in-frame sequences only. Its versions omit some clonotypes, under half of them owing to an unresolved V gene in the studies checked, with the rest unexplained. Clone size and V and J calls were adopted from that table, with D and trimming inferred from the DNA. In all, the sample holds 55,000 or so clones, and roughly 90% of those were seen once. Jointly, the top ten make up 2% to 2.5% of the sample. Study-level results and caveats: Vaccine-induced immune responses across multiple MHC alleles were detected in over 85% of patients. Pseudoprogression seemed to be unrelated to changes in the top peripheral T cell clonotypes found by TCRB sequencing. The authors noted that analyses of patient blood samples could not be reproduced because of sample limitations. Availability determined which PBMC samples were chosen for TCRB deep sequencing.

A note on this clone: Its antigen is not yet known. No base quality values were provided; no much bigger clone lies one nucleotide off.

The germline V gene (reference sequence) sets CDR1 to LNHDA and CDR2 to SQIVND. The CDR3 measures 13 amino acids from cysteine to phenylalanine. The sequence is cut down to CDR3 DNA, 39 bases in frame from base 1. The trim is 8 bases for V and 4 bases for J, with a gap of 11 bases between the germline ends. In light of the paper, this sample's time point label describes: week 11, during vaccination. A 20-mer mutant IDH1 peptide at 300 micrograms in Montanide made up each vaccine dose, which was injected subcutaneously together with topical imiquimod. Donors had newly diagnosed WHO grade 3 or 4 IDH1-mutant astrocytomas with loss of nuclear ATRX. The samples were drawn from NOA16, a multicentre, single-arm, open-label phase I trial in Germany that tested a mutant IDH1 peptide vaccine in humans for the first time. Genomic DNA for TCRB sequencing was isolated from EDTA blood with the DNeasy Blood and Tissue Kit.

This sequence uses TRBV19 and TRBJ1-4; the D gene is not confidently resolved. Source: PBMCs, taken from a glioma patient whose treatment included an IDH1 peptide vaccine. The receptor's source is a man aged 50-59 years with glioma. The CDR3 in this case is CASGRDYNEKLFF. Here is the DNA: TGTGCCAGTGGCCGGGATTATAATGAAAAACTGTTTTTT.